These 5 T cell receptor beta chains share one sample of origin, sequenced in a study of shared clonotypes between healthy human individuals. Here immunoSEQ multiplex PCR was the method, and the copy in TCRdb shows in-frame clones only, minus some. The sample contains around 510,000 clones, roughly 95% of which appear only once. The specimen was naive CD4+ T cells sorted from blood. The subset here: CD45RA+ positively selected. The receptors were sampled from a woman aged 25-40 years in good health.

The chain links TRBV5-6 to TRBJ2-2; 7 nucleotides line up with TRBD2. The CDR3 spans 16 residues. With V trimmed by 1 base and J by 5 bases, 8 bases remained unmatched. Germline V gives CDR1 SGHDT, CDR2 YYEEEE. This CDR3 reads CASSLYGTTWTGELFF. The CDR3 nucleotides read TGTGCCAGCAGCTTGTATGGGACTACGTGGACCGGGGAGCTGTTTTTT.

V usage is TRBV7-2 and J usage is TRBJ2-7; D might be TRBD2 (5 bases). V lost 5 bases and J lost 0, with 11 bases in between. Germline CDR1 and CDR2: SGHTA and FQGNSA. The CDR3 has 14 amino acids. The CDR3 region is CASSPDFSSYEQYF. CDR3 sequence (DNA): TGTGCCAGCAGCCCGGACTTTTCCTCCTACGAGCAGTACTTC. Based on the CDR3 plus reference TRBV7-2 and TRBJ2-7, the full variable domain is GAGVSQSPSNKVTEKGKDVELRCDPISGHTALYWYRQSLGQGLEFLIYFQGNSAPDKSGLPSDRFSAERTGGSVSTLTIQRTQQEDSAVYLCASSPDFSSYEQYFGPGTRLTVT.

V and J are TRBV18 and TRBJ1-2; a possible D gene is TRBD1 (5 bases). The germline V and J ends were trimmed by 4 bases and 6 bases, with 18 bases remaining between them. The CDR3 is made up of 15 amino acids. The germline gives CDR1 KGHSH, CDR2 LQKENI. The CDR3 sequence is CASSRRDGPLDGYTF. For the CDR3, the DNA is TGTGCCAGCTCACGGAGGGACGGGCCTTTGGATGGCTACACCTTC. The full variable domain, rest sourced from reference TRBV18 and TRBJ1-2, is NAGVMQNPRHLVRRRGQEARLRCSPMKGHSHVYWYRQLPEEGLKFMVYLQKENIIDESGMPKERFSAEFPKEGPSILRIQQVVRGDSAAYFCASSRRDGPLDGYTFGSGTRLTVV.

The gene calls are TRBV19 and TRBJ2-5; D gene unclear. Germline V gene lookup returns CDR1 LNHDA and CDR2 SQIVND (reference sequence). Trimming shortened V by 2 bases and J by 4 bases, and 11 bases separated the two germline ends. This CDR3 is built from 14 residues. CDR3 in amino acids: CASSIRQDRETQYF. The CDR3 DNA reads as TGTGCCAGTAGTATACGGCAGGACCGAGAGACCCAGTACTTC.

This clone was found once. The rearrangement joins TRBV5-4 to TRBJ2-5; possible D gene TRBD1, 6 bases. Trimming pared 4 bases from V and 0 bases from J, leaving 10 bases between. In germline, CDR1 is SGHNT, CDR2 YYREEE (reference sequence). The CDR3 is 14 residues long. In DNA, the CDR3 is TGTGCCAGCAGCCCCGGGACACACCAAGAGACCCAGTACTTC. It codes for CASSPGTHQETQYF.